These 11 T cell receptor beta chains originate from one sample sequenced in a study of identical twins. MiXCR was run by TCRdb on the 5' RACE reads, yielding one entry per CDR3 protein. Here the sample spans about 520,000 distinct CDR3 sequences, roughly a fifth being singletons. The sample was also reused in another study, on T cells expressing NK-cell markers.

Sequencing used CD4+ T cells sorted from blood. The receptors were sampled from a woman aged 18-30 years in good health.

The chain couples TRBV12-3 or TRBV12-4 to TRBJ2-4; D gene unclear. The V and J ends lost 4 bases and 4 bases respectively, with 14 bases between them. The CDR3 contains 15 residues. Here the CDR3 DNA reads TGTGCCAGCAGTTCCGGTCCCGCCCATAAAAACATTCAGTACTTC. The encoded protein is CASSSGPAHKNIQYF.

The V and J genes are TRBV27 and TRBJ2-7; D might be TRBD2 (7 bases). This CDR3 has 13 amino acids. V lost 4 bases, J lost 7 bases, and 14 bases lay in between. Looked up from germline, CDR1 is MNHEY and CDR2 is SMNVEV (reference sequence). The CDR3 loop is CASSWSGGREQYF. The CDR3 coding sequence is TGTGCCAGCAGTTGGTCGGGGGGCCGGGAGCAGTACTTC.

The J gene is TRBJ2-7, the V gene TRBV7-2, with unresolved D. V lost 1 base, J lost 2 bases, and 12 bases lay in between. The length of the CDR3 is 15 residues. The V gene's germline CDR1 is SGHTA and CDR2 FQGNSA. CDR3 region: CASSLGAQATYEQYF. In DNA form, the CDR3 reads TGTGCCAGCAGCTTAGGGGCCCAAGCGACCTACGAGCAGTACTTC.

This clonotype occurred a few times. CDR3 residues: CASHGPGGISYEQYF. In nucleotides, the CDR3 is TGTGCCAGCCACGGGCCGGGGGGAATCTCCTACGAGCAGTACTTC. V usage is TRBV5-4 and J usage is TRBJ2-7; 7 bases line up with TRBD2. The germline gives CDR1 SGHNT, CDR2 YYREEE (reference sequence). The CDR3 loop spans 15 amino acids. Trimming cost V 7 bases and J 0 bases; bases outside gene matches: 10.

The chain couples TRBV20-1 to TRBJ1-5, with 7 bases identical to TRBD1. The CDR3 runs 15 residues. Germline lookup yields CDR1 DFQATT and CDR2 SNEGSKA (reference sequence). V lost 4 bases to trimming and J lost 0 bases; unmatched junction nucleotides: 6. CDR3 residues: CSATGDSYSNQPQHF. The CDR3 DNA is TGCAGTGCTACAGGGGACAGCTATAGCAATCAGCCCCAGCATTTT.

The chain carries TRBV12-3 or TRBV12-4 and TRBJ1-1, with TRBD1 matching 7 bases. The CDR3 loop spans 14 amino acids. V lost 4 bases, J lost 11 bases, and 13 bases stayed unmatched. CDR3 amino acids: CASSSQGRDSDAFF. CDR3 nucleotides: TGTGCCAGCAGTTCCCAGGGTAGGGACAGTGACGCTTTCTTT.

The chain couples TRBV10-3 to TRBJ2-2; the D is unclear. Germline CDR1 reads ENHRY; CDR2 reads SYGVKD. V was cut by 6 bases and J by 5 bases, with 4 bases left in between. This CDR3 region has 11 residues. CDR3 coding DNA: TGTGCCATCAGCATTACCGGGGAGCTGTTTTTT. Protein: CAISITGELFF.

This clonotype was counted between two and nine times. The CDR3 is CASSLAPALGGTEAFF. The CDR3 bases are TGTGCCAGCAGCTTGGCCCCAGCCTTAGGGGGCACTGAAGCTTTCTTT. The chain has TRBV5-5 and TRBJ1-1; maybe TRBD1 (6 bases). Germline values: CDR1 SGHKS, CDR2 YYEKEE (reference sequence). V shed 0 bases and J shed 4 bases, with 16 bases lying between them. The CDR3 runs 16 residues.

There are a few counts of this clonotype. CDR3 sequence: CASTGESSYEQYF. The CDR3 coding sequence is TGCGCCAGCACAGGAGAGAGTTCCTACGAGCAGTACTTC. V gene TRBV5-1 combines with J gene TRBJ2-7, with D unclear. Trimming took 6 bases from V and 1 from J, leaving 11 bases between them. Germline assignment: CDR1 SGHRS and CDR2 YFSETQ. The CDR3 is 13 residues long.

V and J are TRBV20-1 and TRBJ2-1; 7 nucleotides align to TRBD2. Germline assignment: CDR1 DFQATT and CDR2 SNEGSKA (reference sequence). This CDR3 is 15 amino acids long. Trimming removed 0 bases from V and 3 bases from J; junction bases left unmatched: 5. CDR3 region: CSARDFGRHYNEQFF. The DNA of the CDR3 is TGCAGTGCTAGAGATTTCGGGAGGCACTACAATGAGCAGTTCTTC.

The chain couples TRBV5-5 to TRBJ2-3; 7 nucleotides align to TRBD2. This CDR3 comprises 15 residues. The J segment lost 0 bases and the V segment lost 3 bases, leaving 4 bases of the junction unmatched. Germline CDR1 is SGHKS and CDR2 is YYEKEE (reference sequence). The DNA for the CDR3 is TGTGCCAGCAGCTCTCATAGCGGGAGCACAGATACGCAGTATTTT. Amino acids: CASSSHSGSTDTQYF.